The 10 T cell receptor beta chains below come from one sample, sequenced in a study of blood T cell repertoires in COVID-19. Here immunoSEQ multiplex PCR was the method, and the copy in TCRdb shows in-frame clones only, minus some. The sample includes approximately 63,000 clones, roughly 89% of them seen just once. The sequenced sample consisted of peripheral blood. The receptors were sampled from a human donor in a cohort sampled during active COVID-19.

The gene calls are TRBV5-6 and TRBJ2-7, with 7 bases lining up with TRBD1. V dropped 2 bases and J dropped 4; count of bases not matched to a gene: 12. CDR1 is SGHDT and CDR2 is YYEEEE in the germline V gene. This CDR3 spans 16 amino acids. The CDR3 region is CASSLPATGMGYEQYF. The CDR3 nucleotides are TGTGCCAGCAGCTTACCTGCGACAGGGATGGGTTACGAGCAGTACTTC.

The CDR3 DNA reads TGTGCCAGCAGTTCGGGGGTCTTGTACGAGCAGTACTTC. Its translation: CASSSGVLYEQYF. The J gene is TRBJ2-7, the V gene TRBV27; possible D gene TRBD2, 6 bases. V lost 4 bases and J lost 4, with 11 bases in between. The CDR3 is 13 amino acids. From germline, CDR1 is MNHEY and CDR2 SMNVEV (reference sequence).

This chain uses TRBV7-9 with TRBJ1-6; D is uncertain. CDR3 size: 15 residues. CDR1 is SEHNR, CDR2 FQNEAQ, per germline (reference sequence). Trimming left V 1 base short and J 8 bases short, with 12 bases between. The CDR3 DNA is TGTGCCAGCAGCTTAGTTGCGGGCAGACATTCACCCCTCCACTTT. Protein: CASSLVAGRHSPLHF.

The rearrangement links TRBV6-5 to TRBJ1-1, with 7 bases lining up with TRBD1. J lost 7 bases, V lost 7 bases, and 9 bases had no gene match. Germline lookup yields CDR1 MNHEY and CDR2 SVGAGI. CDR3 length: 13 amino acids. CDR3 region: CASTLTGSSEAFF. The DNA for the CDR3 is TGTGCCAGCACCTTGACAGGGTCCAGTGAAGCTTTCTTT.

This chain joins TRBV9 and TRBJ2-3, with TRBD2 identical over 8 bases. This CDR3 contains 18 residues. From germline, CDR1 is SGDLS and CDR2 YYNGEE. The V segment lost 0 bases and the J segment 2 bases; nucleotides outside the gene matches: 11. The chain's CDR3 is CASSVDGRLAPNTDTQYF. Here the CDR3 DNA reads TGTGCCAGCAGCGTAGACGGACGACTAGCGCCAAACACAGATACGCAGTATTTT.

V usage is TRBV7-2 and J usage is TRBJ2-1; 9 bases map to TRBD1. Germline CDR1 SGHTA, CDR2 FQGNSA. The ends lost 5 bases at V and 4 bases at J; junction bases unmatched: 6. This CDR3 is built from 15 residues. The CDR3 sequence is CASSTGTGRYNEQFF. CDR3 nucleotides: TGTGCCAGCAGCACTGGGACAGGGAGATACAATGAGCAGTTCTTC.

J is TRBJ2-1 and V is TRBV2; 8 nucleotides line up with TRBD2. The CDR3 spans 14 residues. Germline V gene data show CDR1 as SNHLY and CDR2 as FYNNEI. Germline trimming cut 4 bases from V and 5 bases from J; bases unmatched to any gene: 4. In DNA form, the CDR3 reads TGTGCCAGCAGTGGTGGACTAGCCAACAATGAGCAGTTCTTC. It specifies CASSGGLANNEQFF.

The chain is built from TRBV28 and TRBJ2-4, with a tentative D call TRBD1 (5 bases). The CDR3 contains 11 residues. Germline CDR1 and CDR2: MDHEN and SYDVKM. The germline V and J ends were trimmed by 1 base and 15 bases, with 10 bases remaining between them. In DNA form, the CDR3 reads TGTGCCAGCAGTTTATCAGGGTTAGTGTACTTC. It codes for CASSLSGLVYF. Using reference TRBV28 and TRBJ2-4 for the parts outside the CDR3, the full variable domain is DVKVTQSSRYLVKRTGEKVFLECVQDMDHENMFWYRQDPGLGLRLIYFSYDVKMKEKGDIPEGYSVSREKKERFSLILESASTNQTSMYLCASSLSGLVYFGAGTRLSVL.

The chain employs TRBV2 and TRBJ2-1; no definite D call. Germline CDR1 reads SNHLY; CDR2 reads FYNNEI. The CDR3 is 12 amino acids. Trimming left V 7 bases short and J 7 bases short, with 11 bases between. For the CDR3, the DNA is TGTGCCAGCAACGGAGTGGAAAATGAGCAGTTCTTC. This gives the protein CASNGVENEQFF.

This clone was counted a single time. The V gene is TRBV3-1 (or the pseudogene TRBV3-2), the J gene TRBJ2-2; D uncertain. The germline V gene has CDR1 LGHDT and CDR2 YNNKEL (reference sequence). V dropped 1 base and J dropped 7 bases, with 10 bases sitting between them. The CDR3 runs 14 residues. CDR3 region: CASSQGPRGGELFF. The CDR3 region has the DNA TGTGCCAGCAGCCAAGGTCCCCGCGGCGGGGAGCTGTTTTTT.